The source of this TCR beta chain is a study of monozygotic twins with inflammatory bowel disease (dated by TCRdb to between 2018 and 2021). Broadly, across the study: The complete study included roughly 30 monozygotic twin pairs: 19 IBD-discordant Danish pairs and nine German pairs, of which four were IBD-concordant and five were IBD-discordant. Disease-associated traits were sought mainly through comparisons between IBD patients and their genetically identical healthy co-twins within discordant pairs. Each individual had, on average, about 151 000 unique TCRalpha sequences and 181 000 unique TCRbeta sequences available for analysis.

The library was obtained by 5' RACE. Each TCR library was prepared from about 3.5 ug of total RNA. For each sample, cDNA synthesis was carried out in eight separate reactions using SMARTScribe reverse transcriptase. During cDNA synthesis, template switching was used to introduce unique molecular identifiers that contained a 6-nucleotide sample barcode. TCRalpha and TCRbeta cDNA was amplified by two nested PCRs of 16 and 9 cycles, with bead purification after each PCR. Before amplification, cDNA was treated with uracil DNA-glycosylase and purified using the QIAquick PCR purification kit. The second PCR was the step at which Illumina TruSeq-compatible adapters and sample-specific barcodes were added. TapeStation and Qubit were used to check library quality and concentration, and around 5.3 ng of each library was pooled. Sequencing of the pooled libraries was done on an Illumina HiSeq2500 single-index Rapid Run using custom sequencing primers and 2 x 100 bp reads. Processing in the source paper ran as follows. PCR and sequencing errors were corrected by UMI-based consensus assembly using MiGEC version 1.2.6. MiXCR version 2.1.1 handled V(D)J alignment, clonotype assembly and CDR3 extraction. Normalisation of gene usage, clonotype sharing and MAIT/NKT TCR abundance was achieved by analysing the top 1000, 10 000 and 20 000 clonotypes per sample. Diversity was computed as the inverse Simpson index with the vegan R package after downsampling to 27 000 UMIs. Paired Mann-Whitney U tests were applied to discordant twin pairs, and Benjamini-Hochberg correction was used for multiple testing. TCRdb reprocessed the reads and provides one entry for every CDR3 protein sequence; no DNA is given. These V and J calls rely on TCRdb rather than the paper's analysis. In this sample's table one finds a few hundred thousand distinct CDR3 sequences. Clones ranked in the top ten supply 1.6% of the sample.

From each donor, an approximately 2.3 ml peripheral blood sample was drawn into PAXgene tubes and stored at -80 degrees C. Total RNA was isolated from whole blood with the PAXgene blood miRNA kit on an automated QIAcube, without T cell sorting. Peripheral blood from monozygotic twin pairs concordant or discordant for inflammatory bowel disease was subjected to deep TCRalpha and TCRbeta repertoire profiling with unique molecular barcoding. For every twin pair, smoking habits were documented, and each individual was categorised as a current, former or never smoker. Beyond this particular receptor, the publication reports: No difference in repertoire similarity was observed between concordant and discordant twins, possibly owing to limited statistical power. Different T cell subtypes could not be distinguished in the analysis. The results gave no support for a single strong signal or clonotype linked to IBD. Because patients received different immunosuppressive treatments, the repertoires may have picked up extra background noise and variability between individuals. Fewer clonotypes were shared with other individuals by IBD patients than by healthy twins, most markedly in patients showing signs of disease activity. TCRbeta repertoire diversity, by inverse Simpson index, was decreased in IBD patients compared with their healthy co-twins.

Turning to this clonotype: Its antigen is currently not known.

The germline V gene provides CDR1 SGHRS and CDR2 YFSETQ. Counted from cysteine to phenylalanine, this CDR3 has 13 amino acids. This entry has no DNA. The sequenced material came from blood. The chain couples TRBV5-1 to TRBJ2-7; TCRdb indicates TRBD1, and absent DNA this call remains unverified. The receptor comes from a human donor with ulcerative colitis or Crohn's disease, or a healthy co-twin of an affected twin (not recorded which). For the CDR3, the sequence is CASSRGQIYEQYF.